This entry is about one T cell receptor beta chain. Its antigen is currently unknown. Germline V gene sequence: CDR1 LNHDA, CDR2 SQIVND (reference sequence). The length of the CDR3 is 15 residues. V was trimmed by 7 bases and J by 0 bases, leaving 13 bases between them. In replicate PCRs of sorted subsets, roughly 200 ng DNA, tens of thousands of T cell genomes, was used. The table came from immunoSEQ multiplex PCR; TCRdb's copy has only in-frame clones and leaves some out. The data show some 660,000 clones, 73% seen once. The source of the sample is a study of shared clonotypes between healthy human individuals. Findings and limits, study-wide: In a handful of donors, around 5.5% of naive CD4 clonotypes appeared in common.

This clonotype was sampled from a woman in her thirties in good health. The chain combines TRBV19 with TRBJ1-5; D gene uncertain. Sequencing used memory CD4+ T cells sorted from blood. The subset is: CD45RA-negative fraction. This CDR3 reads CASTLKTYSNQPQHF. In nucleotides, the CDR3 is TGTGCCAGTACCTTGAAAACATATAGCAATCAGCCCCAGCATTTT. Supplemented by reference TRBV19 and TRBJ1-5, the full variable domain reads DGGITQSPKYLFRKEGQNVTLSCEQNLNHDAMYWYRQDPGQGLRLIYYSQIVNDFQKGDIAEGYSVSREKKESFPLTVTSAQKNPTAFYLCASTLKTYSNQPQHFGDGTRLSIL.